These 29 T cell receptor beta chains originate from one sample sequenced in a study of blood T cells in healthy people across ages. A sample-barcoded 5' primer and a J-beta primer mix were used in a second PCR of about 7 to 11 cycles. TCRdb used MiXCR to reprocess the 5' RACE reads, holding one entry per CDR3 protein. The sample yields 1.5 million to 2 million distinct CDR3 sequences, 30% to 40% seen once. Sequenced sample: blood. The receptors derive from a woman aged 25 to 39 in good health.

The chain links TRBV5-1 to TRBJ2-5, with D possibly TRBD2 on 5 matching bases. V lost 4 bases and J 5 bases, leaving 15 bases between the germline ends. Germline CDR1 and CDR2: SGHRS and YFSETQ. The CDR3 is 14 residues long. CDR3 in amino acids: CASSPDGRRETQYF. The CDR3 DNA is TGCGCCAGCAGCCCCGATGGACGGAGGGAGACCCAGTACTTC.

The chain recombines TRBV28 with TRBJ2-7, with D perhaps TRBD2 (5 bases). This CDR3 has 17 amino acids. The V end lost 2 bases, the J end lost 1 base, and 18 bases lay between the germline ends. CDR1 MDHEN and CDR2 SYDVKM come from the germline V gene. The CDR3 DNA follows: TGTGCCAGCAGTTTACGACTCCGGGGAGTGGAGTCCTACGAGCAGTACTTC. It encodes CASSLRLRGVESYEQYF.

The rearrangement links TRBV5-1 to TRBJ2-5, with D perhaps TRBD2 (6 bases). There are 16 residues in the CDR3. The germline V and J ends were trimmed by 4 bases and 6 bases, with 22 bases remaining between them. CDR1 and CDR2 (germline): SGHRS, YFSETQ. The CDR3 reads CASSDPGDDSAKTQYF. The CDR3 DNA reads as TGCGCCAGCAGCGATCCGGGGGATGATAGCGCGAAGACCCAGTACTTC.

About this clonotype itself: A much larger clone differs from this one at a single base, so this may be a read error. The J gene is TRBJ1-2, the V gene TRBV29-1, with a weak D call TRBD1 (5 bases). The CDR3 runs to 13 residues. CDR1 SQVTM and CDR2 ANQGSEA come from the germline V gene. V lost 6 bases and J 4 bases, leaving 15 bases between the germline ends. CDR3 amino acids: CSVTTGQGYGYTF. The CDR3 DNA reads TGCAGCGTCACAACAGGTCAGGGCTATGGCTACACCTTC.

The chain employs TRBV5-5 and TRBJ1-2, with D unresolved. The V gene lost 0 bases and the J gene lost 3 bases, with 9 bases spanning the gap. In germline, CDR1 is SGHKS, CDR2 YYEKEE (reference sequence). This CDR3 has 14 residues. The CDR3 sequence: CASSLGSNYYGYTF. Written as DNA, the CDR3 is TGTGCCAGCAGCTTGGGGTCGAACTACTATGGCTACACCTTC.

The chain recombines TRBV3-1 with TRBJ1-2; TRBD1 agrees at 7 bases. Germline assignment: CDR1 LGHDT and CDR2 YNNKEL (reference sequence). This CDR3 has 18 residues. With 0 bases clipped from V and 8 bases from J, the junction kept 18 bases outside the gene matches. The CDR3 nucleotides read TGTGCCAGCAGCCAAGATGCCGAGTACAGGGAGGGGGCGTGGGGCTACACCTTC. It encodes CASSQDAEYREGAWGYTF.

This clonotype came up a few times. This chain links TRBV3-1 with TRBJ2-4, with TRBD2 as a possible D gene (6 bases). The CDR3 has 14 amino acids. V was cut by 2 bases and J by 13 bases, with 18 bases left in between. Germline V lookup: CDR1 LGHDT, CDR2 YNNKEL (reference sequence). CDR3 residues: CASSQSPQTREQYF. Written as DNA, the CDR3 is TGTGCCAGCAGCCAATCCCCCCAAACTCGGGAGCAGTACTTC.

This CDR3 reads CASSPWTDGSNEQFF. Here the CDR3 DNA reads TGTGCCAGCAGCCCCTGGACTGACGGGAGTAATGAGCAGTTCTTC. This rearrangement joins TRBV27 to TRBJ2-1; D possibly corresponds to TRBD2 (6 bases). CDR1 MNHEY and CDR2 SMNVEV come from the germline V gene (reference sequence). The length of the CDR3 is 15 residues. Trimming took 6 bases from V and 7 from J, leaving 19 bases between them.

This clonotype has just a few counts. The gene calls are TRBV10-3 and TRBJ2-7, with D hard to call. This CDR3 comprises 14 residues. V lost 7 bases and J lost 1, with 14 bases in between. Germline lookup yields CDR1 ENHRY and CDR2 SYGVKD. This CDR3 reads CAIKLFDGSYEQYF. The CDR3 DNA sequence: TGTGCCATCAAGTTGTTCGACGGATCCTACGAGCAGTACTTC.

This clonotype was seen a few times. The CDR3 is CSARSLAVQETQYF. The CDR3 DNA reads as TGCAGTGCTAGGAGCCTAGCGGTCCAAGAGACCCAGTACTTC. This chain links TRBV20-1 with TRBJ2-5; 7 bases align to TRBD2. The CDR3 runs to 14 residues. J was trimmed by 1 base and V by 3 bases; bases with no gene match: 5. The germline gives CDR1 DFQATT, CDR2 SNEGSKA (reference sequence).

The rearrangement joins TRBV29-1 to TRBJ2-1, with 10 bases matching TRBD2. CDR3 length equals 19 residues. V lost 4 bases and J lost 1; bases outside the gene matches: 16. Germline CDR1 and CDR2: SQVTM and ANQGSEA. CDR3 in DNA: TGCAGCGTTGCCTTTCCTCCGGGACTAGCGCCCCTTTCCTACAATGAGCAGTTCTTC. This gives the protein CSVAFPPGLAPLSYNEQFF.

A word on this clonotype: Given a much more abundant clone one base away, this may be a read error. This chain links TRBV11-2 with TRBJ2-3; D is unresolved. CDR1 and CDR2 from the germline V gene are SGHAT and FQNNGV. This CDR3 is 14 amino acids long. The CDR3 protein is CTSSLGLGTDTQYF. The CDR3 DNA sequence: TGTACCAGCAGCCTTGGGTTGGGCACAGATACGCAGTATTTT. The full variable domain, in which reference TRBV11-2 and TRBJ2-3 provide the parts outside the CDR3, is EAGVAQSPRYKIIEKRQSVAFWCNPISGHATLYWYQQILGQGPKLLIQFQNNGVVDDSQLPKDRFSAERLKGVDSTLKIQPAKLEDSAVYLCTSSLGLGTDTQYFGPGTRLTVL.

In DNA, the CDR3 is TGTGCCAGCAGCCTCCTCACAGGGGGCGCCTGGGCCAACGTCCTGACTTTC. Its protein is CASSLLTGGAWANVLTF. The chain joins TRBV3-1 to TRBJ2-6, with 9 positions matching TRBD1. The CDR3 is 17 amino acids. After removal of 4 bases from V and 5 bases from J, the junction contained 9 bases not matched to a gene. Germline CDR1 reads LGHDT; CDR2 reads YNNKEL (reference sequence).

About this clonotype: One end of the junction is discordant with germline, which a read error may explain. The chain recombines TRBV6-2 or TRBV6-3 with TRBJ2-5; 8 nucleotides match TRBD1. The V gene's germline CDR1 is MNHEY and CDR2 SVGEGT. This CDR3 has 16 amino acids. The DNA of the CDR3 is TGTGCCAGCAGTAGATCGACAGGGGTTGGGCAAGAGATCCAGTACTTC. It codes for CASSRSTGVGQEIQYF.

This clonotype appeared a single time. The gene calls are TRBV2 and TRBJ2-4; 9 bases align to TRBD1. The end of the DNA fits TRBJ2-7 better, so the J call may be wrong. Germline V gene data show CDR1 as SNHLY and CDR2 as FYNNEI. The CDR3 spans 16 residues. CDR3 DNA sequence: TGTGCCAGCAGTGCCCCGGGGGGACAGGGACTCTACGAGCAGTACTTC. Residues: CASSAPGGQGLYEQYF.

This clonotype has ten or more counts. CDR3 in DNA: TGCAGCGTTGAAGACCGCGGGGATGATAGCACAGATACGCAGTATTTT. Amino acids: CSVEDRGDDSTDTQYF. The chain carries TRBV29-1 and TRBJ2-3, with D maybe TRBD2 (6 bases). The length of the CDR3 is 16 residues. The V gene's germline CDR1 is SQVTM and CDR2 ANQGSEA. The V gene lost 0 bases and the J gene lost 0 bases, with 13 bases spanning the gap.

This clonotype was detected ten times or more. This chain uses TRBV15 with TRBJ2-1; maybe TRBD2 (6 bases). V gave up 5 bases and J gave up 8 bases, with 19 bases separating them. There are 15 residues in the CDR3. Germline lookup yields CDR1 LNHNV and CDR2 YYDKDF (reference sequence). The CDR3 DNA is TGTGCCACCAGCCTTACTAGCCAGCCCTTCGATGAGCAGTTCTTC. Protein product: CATSLTSQPFDEQFF.

The V and J genes are TRBV21-1 and TRBJ2-3; the table gives TRBD1 as D, unverified against the DNA. TRBV21-1 is termed a pseudogene. This CDR3 region has 16 residues. The CDR3 region is CASSKRGDPDTDTQYF. DNA of the CDR3: TGTGCCAGCAGCAAACGAGGGGACCCAGACACAGATACGCAGTATTTT.

V and J are TRBV6-2 or TRBV6-3 and TRBJ2-7; no reliable D call. CDR1 and CDR2 (germline): MNHEY, SVGEGT. The length of the CDR3 is 11 residues. Trimming pared 7 bases from V and 3 bases from J, leaving 7 bases between. The DNA for the CDR3 is TGTGCCAGCATGGTTGGCTACGAGCAGTACTTC. It encodes CASMVGYEQYF.

This clonotype has ten or more counts. The V gene is TRBV7-7, the J gene TRBJ2-7, with 9 bases fitting TRBD1. Germline V gives CDR1 SSHAT, CDR2 FNYEAQ (reference sequence). V shed 5 bases, J shed 6 bases, and the junction held 5 bases outside the gene matches. This CDR3 spans 13 amino acids. CDR3: CASSTGQGAEQYF. In DNA, the CDR3 is TGTGCCAGCAGCACGGGACAGGGTGCCGAGCAGTACTTC.

This clonotype came up a few times. Its ends do not fully match the called genes, so a read error is possible. The CDR3, as DNA: TGTGCCAGCCACCGGGACGGCCTTTTTGGGGCCAACGTCCGGACTTTC. It is translated as CASHRDGLFGANVRTF. This chain links TRBV7-8 with TRBJ2-6; either TRBD1 or TRBD2 may supply D (5 bases each). The CDR3 contains 16 residues. Germline loops: CDR1 SGHVS, CDR2 FQNEAQ. Combining the CDR3 with reference TRBV7-8 and TRBJ2-6 gives the whole variable domain GAGVSQSPRYKVAKRGQDVALRCDPISGHVSLFWYQQALGQGPEFLTYFQNEAQLDKSGLPSDRFFAERPEGSVSTLKIQRTQQEDSAVYLCASHRDGLFGANVRTFGAGSRLTVL.

At least ten counts were recorded for this clonotype. This chain links TRBV9 with TRBJ1-1, with no clear D. Trimming pared 4 bases from V and 5 bases from J, leaving 15 bases between. Per germline, CDR1 SGDLS and CDR2 YYNGEE. The CDR3 runs to 14 residues. The CDR3 bases are TGTGCCAGCAGCCTGATAACTAGGGAGACTGAAGCTTTCTTT. Its translation: CASSLITRETEAFF.

V and J are TRBV4-1 and TRBJ1-4; 8 nucleotides align to TRBD1. The germline V gene encodes CDR1 MGHRA and CDR2 YSYEKL. This CDR3 has 16 amino acids. J was trimmed by 8 bases and V by 2 bases; bases with no gene match: 10. The CDR3 DNA is TGCGCCAGCAGCCAACCTACCAGGGGGCTAGGGGAAAAACTGTTTTTT. Encoded protein: CASSQPTRGLGEKLFF.

CDR3 protein: CASSYQGARETQYF. The CDR3 bases are TGTGCCAGCAGCTACCAGGGGGCGCGGGAGACCCAGTACTTC. The chain carries TRBV7-9 and TRBJ2-5; 8 nucleotides line up with TRBD1. Germline trimming cut 4 bases from V and 5 bases from J; bases unmatched to any gene: 6. The CDR3 is made up of 14 amino acids. Germline loops: CDR1 SEHNR, CDR2 FQNEAQ (reference sequence).

Only a few counts were recorded for this clonotype. The genes are TRBV5-1 and TRBJ2-5; 7 bases line up with TRBD2. In germline, CDR1 is SGHRS, CDR2 YFSETQ. The J segment lost 4 bases and the V segment lost 6 bases, leaving 9 bases of the junction unmatched. The CDR3 sequence is 14 residues long. The CDR3 DNA reads TGCGCCAGCAACCTCGGGGGGTCAGGAGAGACCCAGTACTTC. Amino acid sequence: CASNLGGSGETQYF.

As concerns this clonotype: A single base separates this from a much larger clone, so it may be a read error. The V call is TRBV29-1, the J call TRBJ2-5, with 11 nucleotides matching TRBD2. The germline gives CDR1 SQVTM, CDR2 ANQGSEA. This CDR3 spans 15 amino acids. Unmatched junction bases numbered 13, after V lost 6 bases and J lost 7 bases. The CDR3 loop is CSVSRVAGGSATQYF. The CDR3 coding sequence is TGCAGCGTCTCCCGAGTAGCGGGAGGGTCAGCGACCCAGTACTTC.

The chain recombines TRBV9 with TRBJ1-2; D not resolved. Deletions cut 0 bases from V and 9 bases from J, with 12 bases between. Looked up from germline, CDR1 is SGDLS and CDR2 is YYNGEE. CDR3 length: 13 amino acids. CDR3 DNA sequence: TGTGCCAGCAGCGTAGACCAGCAAGAGAGCTACACCTTC. Amino acids: CASSVDQQESYTF.

The chain uses TRBV29-1 and TRBJ2-7; D is ambiguous. Germline V lookup: CDR1 SQVTM, CDR2 ANQGSEA. With 4 bases removed from V and 3 bases from J, the gap between germline ends came to 13 bases. CDR3 size: 13 residues. Here the CDR3 DNA reads TGCAGCGTTGTCCCGGAAAACAACTACGAGCAGTACTTC. This codes for CSVVPENNYEQYF.

This clonotype has just a few counts. CDR3 bases: TGTGCCAGCAGCCAAGAAGCGAGTGGGGGAGTAGATACGCAGTATTTT. The encoded protein is CASSQEASGGVDTQYF. V is TRBV4-2 and J is TRBJ2-3; the D call may be TRBD1 or TRBD2 (5 bases each). CDR1 is LGHNA and CDR2 is YNFKEQ in the germline V gene. Trimming removed 0 bases from V and 5 bases from J, with 15 bases in between. This CDR3 has 16 amino acids.